The 31 T cell receptor beta chains below come from one sample, sequenced in a study of blood T cells in healthy people across ages. With a J-beta primer mix and a sample-barcoded 5' primer, a second PCR ran about 7 to 12 cycles. TCRdb re-analysed the 5' RACE reads in MiXCR, keeping a single row per CDR3 protein. This sample carries approximately 600,000 distinct CDR3 sequences, 58% of them seen once, and the ten largest clones take approximately 37%. Sequencing was done on a sample of blood. These receptors came from a man aged 60-69 years in good health.

This chain links TRBV2 with TRBJ1-5; a weak D match, TRBD1 (5 bases). CDR3 length: 15 residues. V shed 6 bases and J shed 0 bases, with 12 bases lying between them. CDR1 is SNHLY, CDR2 FYNNEI, per germline. The CDR3 DNA reads TGTGCCAGCAGAAAACAGGAGTATAGCAATCAGCCCCAGCATTTT. Residues: CASRKQEYSNQPQHF.

This clonotype was found many times. The chain has TRBV4-1 and TRBJ2-1; D gene unclear. Trimming removed 3 bases at V and 4 bases at J, with 1 base between. There are 11 residues in the CDR3. Germline CDR1 MGHRA, CDR2 YSYEKL. The CDR3 DNA sequence: TGCGCCAGCAGCCATTACAATGAGCAGTTCTTC. This translates into CASSHYNEQFF.

V gene TRBV5-1 combines with J gene TRBJ1-4; D gene uncertain. The CDR3 is made up of 11 amino acids. Trimming took off 4 bases at V and 6 bases at J, with 4 bases between the two ends. Germline values: CDR1 SGHRS, CDR2 YFSETQ. CDR3 sequence (DNA): TGCGCCAGCAGCAATGATGAAAAACTGTTTTTT. Protein product: CASSNDEKLFF.

This chain connects TRBV27 to TRBJ2-1; 11 bases are a match to TRBD2. After removal of 7 bases from V and 6 bases from J, the junction contained 8 bases not matched to a gene. This CDR3 has 15 residues. Germline loops: CDR1 MNHEY, CDR2 SMNVEV (reference sequence). The chain's CDR3 is CASTSLAGGRNEQFF. In DNA form, the CDR3 reads TGTGCCAGCACCTCGCTAGCGGGGGGTCGCAATGAGCAGTTCTTC.

The CDR3 region is CASSQGTSGARDTQYF. The CDR3 coding sequence is TGTGCCAGCAGCCAAGGAACTAGCGGGGCCCGGGATACGCAGTATTTT. V usage is TRBV3-1 and J usage is TRBJ2-3; 10 bases fit TRBD2. Germline CDR1 LGHDT, CDR2 YNNKEL (reference sequence). CDR3 size: 16 residues. V was pared by 1 base and J by 6 bases, with 7 bases of the junction left unmatched.

This clonotype is medium-sized within its sample. V and J are TRBV11-2 and TRBJ1-4; no reliable D call. Germline-derived CDR1 and CDR2 are SGHAT and FQNNGV. This CDR3 comprises 16 residues. Trimming took 3 bases from V and 4 from J, leaving 15 bases between them. The CDR3 region is CASSLGKQSFNEKLFF. For the CDR3, the DNA is TGTGCCAGCAGCTTGGGGAAGCAGAGCTTTAATGAAAAACTGTTTTTT.

This clonotype was found many times. For the CDR3, the DNA is TGTGCCAGCAGTCCACTTGCAGGGGTGAACACTGAAGCTTTCTTT. Protein sequence: CASSPLAGVNTEAFF. The rearrangement joins TRBV4-2 to TRBJ1-1, with D possibly TRBD1 on 6 matching bases. V gave up 6 bases and J gave up 0 bases, with 14 bases separating them. The length of the CDR3 is 15 residues. Germline-derived CDR1 and CDR2 are LGHNA and YNFKEQ.

This clonotype was seen a few times. This chain connects TRBV7-2 to TRBJ2-5; D perhaps matches TRBD1 (5 bases). The germline V gene encodes CDR1 SGHTA and CDR2 FQGNSA. Trimming cost V 2 bases and J 4 bases, with 14 bases left between them. This CDR3 spans 15 amino acids. CDR3 in DNA: TGTGCCAGCAGCTTAAATGCGGTTAGGGGAGAGACCCAGTACTTC. Its protein product is CASSLNAVRGETQYF. The full variable domain, rest sourced from reference TRBV7-2 and TRBJ2-5, is GAGVSQSPSNKVTEKGKDVELRCDPISGHTALYWYRQSLGQGLEFLIYFQGNSAPDKSGLPSDRFSAERTGGSVSTLTIQRTQQEDSAVYLCASSLNAVRGETQYFGPGTRLLVL.

This sequence joins TRBV6-5 and TRBJ1-3, with D uncertain. CDR3 length: 14 residues. Trimming cost V 0 bases and J 0 bases, with 3 bases left between them. Germline V gene lookup returns CDR1 MNHEY and CDR2 SVGAGI. CDR3 residues: CASSYSNSGNTIYF. As DNA, the CDR3 is TGTGCCAGCAGTTACTCGAACTCTGGAAACACCATATATTTT.

The chain employs TRBV27 and TRBJ2-4; the D is unclear. Matching the DNA end better, TRBJ2-7 makes the J call doubtful. The CDR3 extends over 14 amino acids. Germline V lookup: CDR1 MNHEY, CDR2 SMNVEV (reference sequence). This chain's CDR3 is CASSPYDISYEQYF. The CDR3 coding sequence is TGTGCCAGCAGTCCCTATGACATTTCCTACGAGCAGTACTTC.

This chain uses TRBV4-1 with TRBJ2-3; 8 bases line up with TRBD1. Germline assignment: CDR1 MGHRA and CDR2 YSYEKL. The V gene end was trimmed by 4 bases and the J gene end by 5 bases; junction bases not matched to a gene: 8. The CDR3 is 15 residues long. The CDR3 is CASSLQGQGEDTQYF. The CDR3 coding sequence is TGCGCCAGCAGCCTCCAAGGACAGGGAGAAGATACGCAGTATTTT.

The table lists this clonotype with a count of one. This chain connects TRBV29-1 to TRBJ2-1; TRBD1 matches 12 bases. From germline, CDR1 is SQVTM and CDR2 ANQGSEA. The trim removed 7 bases at V and 7 bases at J, leaving 5 bases unmatched. The CDR3 contains 13 residues. CDR3 nucleotide sequence: TGCAGCGGGGGACAGGGGGCGCGTAATGAGCAGTTCTTC. Encoded protein: CSGGQGARNEQFF.

The rearrangement joins TRBV6-5 to TRBJ1-1; D perhaps matches TRBD1 (6 bases). The CDR3 loop spans 14 amino acids. Germline V CDR1 and CDR2: MNHEY, SVGAGI. V lost 4 bases to trimming and J lost 6 bases, with 15 bases between them. The CDR3 nucleotides are TGTGCCAGCAGTTCAAGGGGGGGAGTATCTGAAGCTTTCTTT. Protein: CASSSRGGVSEAFF.

The chain is built from TRBV4-1 and TRBJ2-7, with a tentative D call TRBD2 (5 bases). From germline, CDR1 is MGHRA and CDR2 YSYEKL. Trimming cost V 4 bases and J 0 bases, with 13 bases left between them. The CDR3 has 15 amino acids. The CDR3 DNA reads TGCGCCAGCAGCCCATGGGCGGGCAGCTCCTACGAGCAGTACTTC. Its protein is CASSPWAGSSYEQYF.

This chain joins TRBV6-6 and TRBJ2-3, with D maybe TRBD1 (5 bases). CDR1 MNHNY and CDR2 SVGAGI come from the germline V gene (reference sequence). The CDR3 is made up of 16 amino acids. Trimming cost V 0 bases and J 2 bases, with 12 bases left between them. CDR3 sequence reads: CASSYSLGPPTDTQYF. The CDR3 DNA sequence: TGTGCCAGCAGTTACTCGCTGGGGCCCCCCACAGATACGCAGTATTTT.

This chain links TRBV20-1 with TRBJ2-1, with D possibly being TRBD2 (7 bases). The CDR3 loop spans 15 amino acids. CDR1 is DFQATT and CDR2 is SNEGSKA in the germline V gene (reference sequence). V was shortened by 1 base and J by 7 bases, with 17 bases between the two germline ends. This chain's CDR3 is CSARVSGGRRNEQFF. The CDR3 DNA reads as TGCAGTGCTAGAGTCTCCGGGGGGCGGCGGAATGAGCAGTTCTTC.

This clonotype was counted a single time. The chain is built from TRBV27 and TRBJ1-6; no reliable D call. The CDR3 contains 15 residues. The ends were cut back, 2 bases at V and 8 bases at J, with 13 bases in the middle. Looked up from germline, CDR1 is MNHEY and CDR2 is SMNVEV (reference sequence). The CDR3 DNA sequence: TGTGCCAGCAGTTTACCGCCTCCCGGGGATTCACCCCTCCACTTT. Its protein is CASSLPPPGDSPLHF.

By share, this clonotype ranks as medium-sized. The CDR3 is CSARSYDNEQFF. Written as DNA, the CDR3 is TGCAGTGCGCGGTCATACGACAATGAGCAGTTCTTC. The rearrangement uses TRBV20-1 and TRBJ2-1; D is unresolved. The CDR3 is 12 amino acids. Trimming took off 6 bases at V and 5 bases at J, with 11 bases between the two ends. From germline, CDR1 is DFQATT and CDR2 SNEGSKA (reference sequence).

The J gene is TRBJ2-2, the V gene TRBV20-1; unclear D gene. V was pared by 4 bases and J by 0 bases, with 12 bases between. From germline, CDR1 is DFQATT and CDR2 SNEGSKA (reference sequence). The CDR3 contains 15 residues. The CDR3 bases are TGCAGTGCTACATCCCGTGAGACGAACACCGGGGAGCTGTTTTTT. This encodes CSATSRETNTGELFF.

Notes on this clonotype: At one of its ends the junction is not consistent with the germline gene, which may arise from a read error. The chain employs TRBV10-2 and TRBJ2-4, with a possible D match to TRBD2 (6 bases). This CDR3 is 15 amino acids long. Germline-derived CDR1 and CDR2 are WSHSY and SAAADI. In DNA form, the CDR3 reads TGCGCCAGCAGTATCCCGGGGGTAGCCAAAAACATTCGGTACTTC. Its translation is CASSIPGVAKNIRYF.

The chain has TRBV5-1 and TRBJ1-1; TRBD1 agrees at 9 bases. The CDR3 covers 14 residues. The germline gives CDR1 SGHRS, CDR2 YFSETQ. V shed 4 bases, J shed 3 bases, and the junction held 4 bases outside the gene matches. This CDR3 reads CASSEGQGDTEAFF. In DNA, the CDR3 is TGCGCCAGCAGCGAGGGACAGGGAGACACTGAAGCTTTCTTT.

This clonotype was counted a few times. The rearrangement joins TRBV4-1 to TRBJ2-3, with 9 bases lining up with TRBD1. J was trimmed by 2 bases and V by 0 bases; bases with no gene match: 12. Germline CDR1 reads MGHRA; CDR2 reads YSYEKL. This CDR3 is built from 19 residues. CDR3 amino acids: CASSQEDEGQGNYTDTQYF. The CDR3 nucleotides read TGCGCCAGCAGCCAAGAGGATGAGGGACAGGGAAACTACACAGATACGCAGTATTTT.

The chain combines TRBV6-2 or TRBV6-3 with TRBJ2-4, with 8 bases identical to TRBD1. The DNA end lines up better with TRBJ2-7; the J call may be wrong. CDR1 is MNHEY, CDR2 SVGEGT, per germline. This CDR3 is 15 amino acids long. The CDR3 loop reads CASSSRRTGTSEQYF. Here the CDR3 DNA reads TGTGCCAGCAGTTCCCGCCGGACAGGGACCAGCGAGCAGTACTTC.

The chain recombines TRBV5-1 with TRBJ2-5; 7 bases fit TRBD2. With 7 bases clipped from V and 9 bases from J, the junction kept 18 bases outside the gene matches. CDR1 and CDR2 (germline): SGHRS, YFSETQ. The CDR3 spans 15 residues. The CDR3 bases are TGCGCCAGCGGCTGGGGTTCTAGCGGTTCCGGTCCCCAGTACTTC. Protein product: CASGWGSSGSGPQYF.

This clonotype has only a few counts. The chain uses TRBV7-2 and TRBJ2-7; 9 bases fit TRBD1. The CDR3 contains 15 residues. Germline trimming cut 5 bases from V and 6 bases from J; bases unmatched to any gene: 11. CDR1 is SGHTA, CDR2 FQGNSA, per germline. Here the CDR3 reads CASSPGTGYLGEQYF. The DNA of the CDR3 is TGTGCCAGCAGCCCAGGGACAGGGTACTTAGGCGAGCAGTACTTC.

The V gene is TRBV5-6, the J gene TRBJ1-1; 7 bases map to TRBD1. The V gene's germline CDR1 is SGHDT and CDR2 YYEEEE. With V trimmed by 0 bases and J by 6 bases, 5 bases remained unmatched. The CDR3 consists of 14 residues. CDR3 loop: CASSLGRGEAEAFF. The DNA for the CDR3 is TGTGCCAGCAGCTTGGGCAGGGGGGAGGCTGAAGCTTTCTTT.

The rearrangement joins TRBV20-1 to TRBJ2-1; a weak D match, TRBD1 (6 bases). V shed 4 bases and J shed 3 bases, with 10 bases lying between them. From germline, CDR1 is DFQATT and CDR2 SNEGSKA (reference sequence). The CDR3 contains 13 residues. The CDR3 DNA reads as TGCAGTGCTATTCGGGACAACTACAATGAGCAGTTCTTC. Translating gives CSAIRDNYNEQFF.

V gene TRBV6-4 combines with J gene TRBJ2-7, with 7 bases matching TRBD2. V shed 10 bases and J 0 bases; nucleotides not matched to a gene: 3. The CDR3 has 12 amino acids. Germline-derived CDR1 and CDR2 are MRHNA and SNTAGT. CDR3 sequence: CAIRGSSYEQYF. In nucleotides, the CDR3 is TGTGCCATCCGCGGGAGCTCCTACGAGCAGTACTTC.

This chain connects TRBV2 to TRBJ2-5; the match to TRBD1 covers 12 bases. V shed 7 bases, J shed 1 base, and the junction held 7 bases outside the gene matches. CDR3 length equals 16 residues. From germline, CDR1 is SNHLY and CDR2 FYNNEI. The DNA of the CDR3 is TGTGCCAGCAAAAGGGACAGGGGGCTGCCCCAAGAGACCCAGTACTTC. Encoded protein: CASKRDRGLPQETQYF.

This clonotype was observed a single time. The V call is TRBV19, the J call TRBJ1-2; D call uncertain. The germline V gene encodes CDR1 LNHDA and CDR2 SQIVND (reference sequence). V lost 10 bases and J lost 5, with 14 bases in between. The CDR3 is made up of 12 amino acids. In DNA, the CDR3 is TGTGCCACCTTAGCCCCAGTGTATGGCTACACCTTC. Translation: CATLAPVYGYTF. Based on the CDR3 plus reference TRBV19 and TRBJ1-2, the full variable domain is DGGITQSPKYLFRKEGQNVTLSCEQNLNHDAMYWYRQDPGQGLRLIYYSQIVNDFQKGDIAEGYSVSREKKESFPLTVTSAQKNPTAFYLCATLAPVYGYTFGSGTRLTVV.

This chain connects TRBV6-1 to TRBJ2-6; D remains unclear. Germline CDR1 MNHNS, CDR2 SASEGT. This CDR3 has 16 residues. Deletions cut 4 bases from V and 2 bases from J, with 12 bases between. The CDR3 coding sequence is TGTGCCAGCAGTGTGGTGGGTTCCCCTGGGGCCAACGTCCTGACTTTC. Protein: CASSVVGSPGANVLTF.